This TCR beta chain was obtained from a study of blood T cell repertoires in COVID-19. As for the study in general: Both acute and convalescent COVID-19 samples were obtained from the United States, Italy and Spain.

Assay: immunoSEQ multiplex PCR; the TCRdb copy retains only in-frame clones and omits some. The data contain around 50,000 clones, over 65% of them seen just once; the ten biggest clones take up around 5.2%. Germline V gene lookup returns CDR1 SGHRS and CDR2 YFSETQ. With 5 bases clipped from V and 1 base from J, the junction kept 11 bases outside the gene matches. This CDR3 comprises 16 residues. The TCR was taken from a human donor in a cohort sampled during active COVID-19. The sample comprised peripheral blood. The chain uses TRBV5-1 and TRBJ1-1; 7 nucleotides align to TRBD1. The CDR3: CASSYTPGTANTEAFF. DNA of the CDR3: TGCGCCAGCAGTTACACCCCCGGGACAGCGAACACTGAAGCTTTCTTT. Supplemented by reference TRBV5-1 and TRBJ1-1, the full variable domain reads KAGVTQTPRYLIKTRGQQVTLSCSPISGHRSVSWYQQTPGQGLQFLFEYFSETQRNKGNFPGRFSGRQFSNSRSEMNVSTLELGDSALYLCASSYTPGTANTEAFFGQGTRLTVV.